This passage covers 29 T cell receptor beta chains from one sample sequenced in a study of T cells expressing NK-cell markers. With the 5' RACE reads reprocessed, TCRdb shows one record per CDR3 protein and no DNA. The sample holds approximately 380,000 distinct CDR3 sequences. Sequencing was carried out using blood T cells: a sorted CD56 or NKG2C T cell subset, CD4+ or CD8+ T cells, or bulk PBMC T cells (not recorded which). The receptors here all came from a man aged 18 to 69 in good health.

The chain's CDR3 is CASSPGAGATGELFF. The chain is built from TRBV3-1 and TRBJ2-2; checking the TCRdb D call of TRBD1 is not possible without DNA. The CDR3 spans 15 residues. Germline-derived CDR1 and CDR2 are LGHDT and YNNKEL (reference sequence).

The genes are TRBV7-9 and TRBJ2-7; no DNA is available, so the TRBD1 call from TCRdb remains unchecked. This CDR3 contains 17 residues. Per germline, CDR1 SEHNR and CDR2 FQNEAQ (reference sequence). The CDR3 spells CASSSAGGQGLTGEQYF. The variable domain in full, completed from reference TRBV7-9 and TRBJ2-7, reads DTGVSQNPRHKITKRGQNVTFRCDPISEHNRLYWYRQTLGQGPEFLTYFQNEAQLEKSRLLSDRFSAERPKGSFSTLEIQRTEQGDSAMYLCASSSAGGQGLTGEQYFGPGTRLTVT.

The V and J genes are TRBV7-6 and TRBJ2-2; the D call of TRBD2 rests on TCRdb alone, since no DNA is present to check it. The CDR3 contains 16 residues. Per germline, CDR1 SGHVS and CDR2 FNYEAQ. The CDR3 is CASSSNPGLASGELFF. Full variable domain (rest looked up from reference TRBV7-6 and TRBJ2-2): GAGVSQSPRYKVTKRGQDVALRCDPISGHVSLYWYRQALGQGPEFLTYFNYEAQQDKSGLPNDRFSAERPEGSISTLTIQRTEQRDSAMYRCASSSNPGLASGELFFGEGSRLTVL.

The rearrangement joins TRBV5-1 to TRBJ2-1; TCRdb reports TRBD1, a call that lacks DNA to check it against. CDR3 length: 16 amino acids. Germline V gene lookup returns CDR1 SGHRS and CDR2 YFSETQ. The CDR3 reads CASSLAGGGSYNEQFF.

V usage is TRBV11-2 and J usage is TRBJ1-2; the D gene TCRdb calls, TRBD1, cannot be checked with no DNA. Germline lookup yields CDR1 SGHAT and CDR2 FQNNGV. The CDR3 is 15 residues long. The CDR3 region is CASSLRYRDSGGYTF.

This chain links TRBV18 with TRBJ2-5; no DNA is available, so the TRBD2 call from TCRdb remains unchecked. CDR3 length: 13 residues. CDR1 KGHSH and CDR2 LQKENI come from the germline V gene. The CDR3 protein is CASSESLQETQYF.

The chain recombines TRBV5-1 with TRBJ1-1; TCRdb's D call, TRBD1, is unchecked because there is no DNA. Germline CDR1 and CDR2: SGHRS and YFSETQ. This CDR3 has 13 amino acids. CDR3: CASSGNQGSEAFF.

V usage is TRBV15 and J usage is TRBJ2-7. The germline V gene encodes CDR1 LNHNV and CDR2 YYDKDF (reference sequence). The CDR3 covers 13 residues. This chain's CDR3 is CATSSRMTYEQYF.

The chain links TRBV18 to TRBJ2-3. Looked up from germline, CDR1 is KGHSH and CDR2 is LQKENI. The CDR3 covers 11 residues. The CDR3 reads CASSDTDTQYF.

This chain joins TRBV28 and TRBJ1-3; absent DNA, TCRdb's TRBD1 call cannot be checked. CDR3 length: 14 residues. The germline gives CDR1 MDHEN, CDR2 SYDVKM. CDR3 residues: CASSSGTVQNTIYF.

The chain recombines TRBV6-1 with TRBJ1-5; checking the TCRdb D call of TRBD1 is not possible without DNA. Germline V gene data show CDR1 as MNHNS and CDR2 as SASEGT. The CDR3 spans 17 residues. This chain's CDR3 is CASRKAGGEFGSQPQHF.

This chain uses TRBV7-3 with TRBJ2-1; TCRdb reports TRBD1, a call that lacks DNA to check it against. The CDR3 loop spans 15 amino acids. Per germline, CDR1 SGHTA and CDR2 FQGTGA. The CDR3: CASSQQGAGVHEQFF.

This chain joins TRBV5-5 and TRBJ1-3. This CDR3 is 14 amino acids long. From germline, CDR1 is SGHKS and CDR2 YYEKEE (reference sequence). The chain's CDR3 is CASSGQISGNTIYF.

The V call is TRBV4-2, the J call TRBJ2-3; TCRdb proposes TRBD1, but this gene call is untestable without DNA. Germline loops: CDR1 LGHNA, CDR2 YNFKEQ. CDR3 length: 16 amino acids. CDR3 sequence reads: CASSHRAGGGTDTQYF.

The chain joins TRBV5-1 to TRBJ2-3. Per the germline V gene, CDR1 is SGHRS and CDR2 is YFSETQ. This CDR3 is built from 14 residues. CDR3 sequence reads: CASSLRFSTDTQYF.

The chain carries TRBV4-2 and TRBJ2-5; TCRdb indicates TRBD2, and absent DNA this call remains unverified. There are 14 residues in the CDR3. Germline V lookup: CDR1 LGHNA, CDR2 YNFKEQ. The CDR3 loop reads CASSHTRGQETQYF.

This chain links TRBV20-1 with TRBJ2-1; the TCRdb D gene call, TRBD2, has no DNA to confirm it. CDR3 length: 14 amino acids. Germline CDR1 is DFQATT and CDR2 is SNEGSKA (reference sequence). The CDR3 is CSASLGSGYNEQFF.

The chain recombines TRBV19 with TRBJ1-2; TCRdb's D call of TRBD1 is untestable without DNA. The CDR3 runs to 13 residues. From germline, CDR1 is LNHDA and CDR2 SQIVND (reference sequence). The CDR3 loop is CASMGTVFYGYTF.

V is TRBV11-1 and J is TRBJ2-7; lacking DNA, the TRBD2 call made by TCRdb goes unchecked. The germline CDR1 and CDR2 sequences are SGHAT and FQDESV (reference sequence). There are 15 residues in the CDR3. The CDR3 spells CASSSSGVNSYEQYF.

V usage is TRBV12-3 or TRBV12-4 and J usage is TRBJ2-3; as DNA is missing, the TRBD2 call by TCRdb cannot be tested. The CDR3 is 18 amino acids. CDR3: CASSQTLLAGGRTDTQYF.

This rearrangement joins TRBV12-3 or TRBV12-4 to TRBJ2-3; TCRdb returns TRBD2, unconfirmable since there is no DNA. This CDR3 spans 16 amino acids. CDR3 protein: CASSWRGGGALDTQYF.

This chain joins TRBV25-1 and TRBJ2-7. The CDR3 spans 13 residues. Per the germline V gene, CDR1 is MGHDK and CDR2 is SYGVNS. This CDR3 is CASSSAPFYEQYF.

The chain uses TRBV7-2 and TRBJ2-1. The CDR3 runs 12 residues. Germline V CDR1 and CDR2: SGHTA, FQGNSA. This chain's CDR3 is CASSLDARRQFF.

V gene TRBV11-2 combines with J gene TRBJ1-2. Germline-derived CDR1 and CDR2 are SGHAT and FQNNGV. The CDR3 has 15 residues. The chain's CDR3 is CASSLDFGEAYGYTF.

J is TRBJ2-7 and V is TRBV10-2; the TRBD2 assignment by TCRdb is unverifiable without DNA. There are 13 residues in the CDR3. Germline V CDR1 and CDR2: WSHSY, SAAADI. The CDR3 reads CASSRDFAYEQYF.

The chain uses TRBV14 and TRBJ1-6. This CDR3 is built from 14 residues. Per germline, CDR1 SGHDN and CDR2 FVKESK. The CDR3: CASSQDFYNSPLHF.

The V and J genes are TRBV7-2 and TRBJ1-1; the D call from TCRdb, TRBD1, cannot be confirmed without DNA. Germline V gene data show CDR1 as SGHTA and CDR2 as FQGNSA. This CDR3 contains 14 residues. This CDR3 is CASRTATGDTEAFF.

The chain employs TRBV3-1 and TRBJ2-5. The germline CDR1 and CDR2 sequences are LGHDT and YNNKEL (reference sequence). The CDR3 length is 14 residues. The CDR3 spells CASSQDEARRAQYF.

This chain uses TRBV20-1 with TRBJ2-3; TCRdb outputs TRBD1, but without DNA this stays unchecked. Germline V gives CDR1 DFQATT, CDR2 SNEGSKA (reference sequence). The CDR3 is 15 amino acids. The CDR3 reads CSATNPGERADTQYF.